The rows below give T cell receptor beta chains drawn from one sample of a study of PD-1 and CTLA-4 blockade in melanoma. The method was immunoSEQ multiplex PCR; TCRdb's version includes in-frame clones alone and lacks a portion of them. This repertoire shows 15,000 to 20,000 clones, around 72% found once; its top ten account for more than 15%. Sample: CD8+ T cells from peripheral blood, taken before anti-PD-1 treatment. The receptors were gathered from a human donor with melanoma. The CDR3 runs from the conserved cysteine through the conserved F or W. A D gene is named only where the DNA matches it firmly. Clone size, where shown, is once, few, many, or a class for clones that have expanded.

j_call,clone_size,v_call,d_call,cdr3_aa,cdr3_nt
TRBJ1-2,once,TRBV7-6,NA,CASSYESNYGYTF,TGTGCCAGCAGCTACGAGTCAAACTATGGCTACACCTTC
TRBJ2-7,few,TRBV10-3,NA,CAIRPAETETYEQYF,TGTGCCATCAGGCCGGCGGAGACAGAAACCTACGAGCAGTACTTC
TRBJ2-1,NA,TRBV28,NA,CASRGSRGQTYNEQFF,TGTGCCAGCAGGGGGAGTCGGGGGCAGACCTACAATGAGCAGTTCTTC
TRBJ1-2,few,TRBV19,NA,CASRPTGFGGYTF,TGTGCCAGTAGACCTACAGGGTTCGGTGGCTACACCTTC
TRBJ2-7,NA,TRBV10-3,NA,CAIRGDGRSYEQYF,TGTGCCATCAGGGGGGACGGAAGGTCCTACGAGCAGTACTTC
TRBJ1-2,NA,TRBV6-5,NA,CASSYSTTGYGYTF,TGTGCCAGCAGTTACTCGACGACAGGCTATGGCTACACCTTC
TRBJ2-7,medium-sized,TRBV19,TRBD2,CASSGTSGAYEQYF,TGTGCCAGTAGTGGGACTAGCGGGGCCTACGAGCAGTACTTC
TRBJ1-1,NA,TRBV13,NA,CASSIMGGLNTEAFF,TGTGCCAGCAGCATCATGGGAGGCTTGAACACTGAAGCTTTCTTT
TRBJ2-7,few,TRBV27,TRBD1,CASSSLDRVYEQYF,TGTGCCAGCAGTTCATTGGACAGGGTCTACGAGCAGTACTTC
TRBJ1-6,NA,TRBV13,NA,CASSSTGSNSNSPLHF,TGTGCCAGCAGCTCCACCGGGTCCAATTCGAATTCACCCCTCCACTTT
TRBJ1-2,NA,TRBV5-4,NA,CASSPDGFGYGYTF,TGTGCCAGCAGCCCCGACGGTTTCGGCTATGGCTACACCTTC
TRBJ1-1,NA,TRBV27,NA,CASSTGVTEAFF,TGTGCCAGCAGCACCGGGGTCACTGAAGCTTTCTTT
TRBJ2-3,NA,TRBV2,NA,CASSEGAGNTDTQYF,TGTGCCAGCAGTGAAGGGGCAGGGAACACAGATACGCAGTATTTT
TRBJ1-1,NA,TRBV4-1,TRBD1,CASSPRTGGKTEAFF,TGCGCCAGCAGCCCTCGGACAGGGGGAAAAACTGAAGCTTTCTTT
TRBJ1-5,NA,TRBV27,NA,CASSFRGLSNQPQHF,TGTGCCAGCAGTTTTCGGGGACTAAGCAATCAGCCCCAGCATTTT
TRBJ2-3,NA,TRBV29-1,NA,CSVEGAVKSTDTQYF,TGCAGCGTTGAAGGGGCGGTAAAGAGCACAGATACGCAGTATTTT
TRBJ1-1,NA,TRBV30,NA,CAWSVLRTGGWDTEAFF,TGTGCCTGGAGTGTACTCCGGACGGGGGGTTGGGACACTGAAGCTTTCTTT
TRBJ2-2,NA,TRBV7-2,NA,CASSLKGILGELFF,TGTGCCAGCAGCTTAAAAGGGATTCTCGGGGAGCTGTTTTTT
TRBJ1-5,NA,TRBV3-1/TRBV3-2,TRBD1,CASSQGTTGGINQPQHF,TGTGCCAGCAGCCAAGGAACGACAGGGGGTATCAATCAGCCCCAGCATTTT
TRBJ1-5,NA,TRBV5-6,TRBD1,CASSLDRGPPQPQHF,TGTGCCAGCAGCTTAGACAGGGGACCGCCTCAGCCCCAGCATTTT
TRBJ1-5,NA,TRBV2,NA,CAWGGAAEQPQHF,TGTGCCTGGGGGGGGGCGGCCGAACAGCCCCAGCATTTT
TRBJ2-7,NA,TRBV16,TRBD2,CASSQGGVYEQYF,TGTGCCAGCAGCCAGGGGGGGGTCTACGAGCAGTACTTC
TRBJ1-1,NA,TRBV29-1,NA,CSATANTEAFF,TGCAGTGCGACAGCGAACACTGAAGCTTTCTTT
TRBJ2-7,few,TRBV6-5,NA,CATLAGEQYF,TGTGCCACCCTGGCAGGGGAGCAGTACTTC
TRBJ2-3,NA,TRBV6-5,NA,CASSYSAGRLDTQYF,TGTGCCAGCAGTTACTCGGCAGGCCGGCTGGATACGCAGTATTTT
TRBJ2-7,NA,TRBV15,NA,CASEGLNYEQYF,TGTGCCTCCGAAGGGCTAAACTACGAGCAGTACTTC
TRBJ1-2,NA,TRBV9,TRBD1,CASSGQGAYYGYTF,TGTGCCAGCAGCGGACAGGGGGCTTACTATGGCTACACCTTC
TRBJ2-7,NA,TRBV4-2,TRBD2,CASSQGTSGAWGSSYEQYF,TGTGCCAGCAGCCAAGGGACTAGCGGAGCGTGGGGAAGCTCCTACGAGCAGTACTTC
TRBJ2-3,NA,TRBV6-2/TRBV6-3,TRBD2,CASSSSRTSGSSTDTQYF,TGTGCCAGCAGCTCCTCAAGGACTAGCGGTTCTAGCACAGATACGCAGTATTTT
TRBJ2-3,once,TRBV4-1,NA,CASSQMTRATDTQYF,TGCGCCAGCAGCCAAATGACCAGGGCCACAGATACGCAGTATTTT
TRBJ2-7,NA,TRBV6-1,TRBD1,CASSEASRGNSYEQYF,TGTGCCAGCAGTGAAGCAAGCAGGGGGAACTCCTACGAGCAGTACTTC
TRBJ2-6,NA,TRBV19,TRBD1,CASSIVDPDRVHQSSGANVLTF,TGTGCCAGTAGTATAGTAGATCCGGACAGGGTCCACCAAAGCTCTGGGGCCAACGTCCTGACTTTC
TRBJ2-2,once,TRBV12-3/TRBV12-4,NA,CASSPNTGELFF,TGTGCCAGCAGTCCGAACACCGGGGAGCTGTTTTTT